These T cell receptor beta chains were read from a single sample in a study of OX40 agonist ivuxolimab in advanced cancers. The method was immunoSEQ multiplex PCR; TCRdb's version includes in-frame clones alone and lacks a portion of them. The top ten hold under 3% of the sample, which has 55,000 to 65,000 clones, about 85% seen once. The sample in question was CD4+ or CD8+ T cells sorted from blood, obtained in a trial of the OX40 agonist ivuxolimab. Receptors were obtained from an adult with an advanced solid tumor such as melanoma, head and neck, liver or kidney cancer. Both conserved end residues are part of each CDR3. The D gene is left open where the match is weak. Not all rows give a size; the values are once, few, many and, for expanded clones, a class.

V gene,J gene,D gene,clone size,CDR3 protein,CDR3 DNA
TRBV30,TRBJ1-1,-,-,CAWSRVNTEAFF,TGTGCCTGGAGTAGGGTGAACACTGAAGCTTTCTTT
TRBV28,TRBJ1-1,-,-,CASSGQTIEAFF,TGTGCCAGCAGCGGTCAGACCATTGAAGCTTTCTTT
TRBV30,TRBJ2-2,-,-,CAWSPGVTGELFF,TGTGCCTGGAGTCCAGGGGTCACCGGGGAGCTGTTTTTT
TRBV19,TRBJ1-2,-,-,CASSIGAVYGYTF,TGTGCCAGTAGTATCGGGGCAGTGTATGGCTACACCTTC
TRBV7-3,TRBJ1-4,-,-,CASSPRVGEKLFF,TGTGCCAGCAGCCCTAGAGTCGGGGAAAAACTGTTTTTT
TRBV30,TRBJ2-5,-,-,CAWSVRFPETQYF,TGTGCCTGGAGTGTTCGATTCCCAGAGACCCAGTACTTC
TRBV29-1,TRBJ1-2,-,-,CSVDLSGDNYGYTF,TGCAGCGTTGATCTGTCAGGGGACAACTATGGCTACACCTTC
TRBV19,TRBJ1-5,-,-,CASSQTAGQPQHF,TGTGCCAGTAGTCAGACTGCCGGGCAGCCCCAGCATTTT
TRBV2,TRBJ2-7,-,-,CATHRDTHYEQYF,TGTGCCACGCACCGGGACACCCACTACGAGCAGTACTTC
TRBV27,TRBJ2-3,TRBD2,once,CASSPRASGATDTQYF,TGTGCCAGCAGCCCCAGGGCTAGCGGGGCCACAGATACGCAGTATTTT
TRBV6-5,TRBJ2-1,-,-,CASNGVSSYNEQFF,TGTGCCAGCAACGGGGTTTCCTCCTACAATGAGCAGTTCTTC
TRBV5-1,TRBJ2-7,-,-,CASSLGGPAYEQYF,TGCGCCAGCAGCTTGGGGGGCCCTGCCTACGAGCAGTACTTC
TRBV28,TRBJ2-7,TRBD1,-,CASTIGLAGGEQYF,TGTGCCAGCACCATAGGATTGGCAGGGGGCGAGCAGTACTTC
TRBV5-8,TRBJ2-5,-,-,CASSLASSQETQYF,TGTGCCAGCAGCTTGGCTTCAAGCCAAGAGACCCAGTACTTC
TRBV29-1,TRBJ1-1,TRBD1,-,CSAAGQGNTEAFF,TGCAGCGCCGCGGGACAGGGGAACACTGAAGCTTTCTTT
TRBV27,TRBJ2-2,-,-,CASSLFLTGNTGELFF,TGTGCCAGCAGTTTATTTCTGACAGGGAACACCGGGGAGCTGTTTTTT
TRBV5-6,TRBJ2-7,TRBD1,-,CASRQGNNYEQYF,TGTGCCAGCAGACAGGGGAACAACTACGAGCAGTACTTC
TRBV30,TRBJ1-4,-,-,CAWCPRGEKLFF,TGTGCCTGGTGCCCAAGGGGTGAAAAACTGTTTTTT
TRBV7-2,TRBJ2-5,TRBD1,few,CASSRTGGETQYF,TGTGCCAGCAGCCGAACAGGGGGAGAGACCCAGTACTTC
TRBV10-3,TRBJ2-5,TRBD2,-,CAISESVAGGGETQYF,TGTGCCATCAGTGAGTCCGTAGCGGGGGGTGGAGAGACCCAGTACTTC
TRBV19,TRBJ2-3,-,-,CASSTPGTTDTQYF,TGTGCCAGTAGTACCCCCGGGACAACAGATACGCAGTATTTT
TRBV2,TRBJ1-2,TRBD1,-,CASSLMDRGRGGYTF,TGTGCCAGCAGCCTTATGGACAGGGGGCGGGGTGGCTACACCTTC
TRBV5-4,TRBJ2-1,TRBD1,-,CASSLTGDEQFF,TGTGCCAGCAGCTTAACAGGGGATGAGCAGTTCTTC
TRBV5-1,TRBJ2-2,-,-,CASSLGRVTGELFF,TGCGCCAGCAGCTTAGGCAGGGTAACCGGGGAGCTGTTTTTT
TRBV28,TRBJ1-6,-,-,CARDRARYNSPLHF,TGTGCCAGGGACCGGGCACGGTATAATTCACCCCTCCACTTT
TRBV19,TRBJ2-5,TRBD2,-,CASSIGGGETQYF,TGTGCCAGTAGTATTGGGGGAGGGGAGACCCAGTACTTC
TRBV5-1,TRBJ2-3,TRBD2,-,CASSLGAGGDTQYF,TGCGCCAGCAGCTTGGGAGCGGGAGGAGATACGCAGTATTTT
TRBV7-8,TRBJ2-7,-,-,CASSRGNSYEQYF,TGTGCCAGCAGCAGGGGGAACTCCTACGAGCAGTACTTC
TRBV5-4,TRBJ1-6,-,-,CASSLGNRDSYNSPLHF,TGTGCCAGCAGCTTGGGAAACCGGGACTCTTATAATTCACCCCTCCACTTT
TRBV11-2,TRBJ2-7,-,-,CASSFQRSSYEQYF,TGTGCCAGCAGCTTCCAGCGGAGCTCCTACGAGCAGTACTTC
TRBV4-1,TRBJ1-5,-,-,CASSQDGGLGNQPQHF,TGCGCCAGCAGCCAAGATGGGGGACTTGGGAATCAGCCCCAGCATTTT
TRBV2,TRBJ2-7,TRBD1,-,CASSATGGSEQYF,TGTGCCAGCAGTGCGACAGGGGGCAGCGAGCAGTACTTC
TRBV5-1,TRBJ2-7,-,-,CASKRTDSYEQYF,TGCGCCAGCAAAAGGACAGATTCCTACGAGCAGTACTTC
TRBV5-1,TRBJ1-1,-,once,CASSLSQGGDTEAFF,TGCGCCAGCAGCTTGAGTCAGGGCGGGGACACTGAAGCTTTCTTT
TRBV10-3,TRBJ1-5,-,-,CAISANPDQPQHF,TGTGCCATCAGTGCCAACCCCGATCAGCCCCAGCATTTT
TRBV28,TRBJ1-1,-,-,CASRVGPGGALYTEAFF,TGTGCCAGCCGGGTTGGACCGGGGGGGGCGTTATACACTGAAGCTTTCTTT
TRBV14,TRBJ2-7,TRBD1,-,CASSQDLLTGAEQYF,TGTGCCAGCAGCCAAGATCTTTTAACAGGGGCCGAGCAGTACTTC
TRBV9,TRBJ2-5,-,-,CASSVSGQETQYF,TGTGCCAGCAGCGTCTCAGGGCAAGAGACCCAGTACTTC
TRBV12-5,TRBJ2-5,TRBD1,-,CASGLTRPGTAYQETQYF,TGTGCTAGTGGTTTGACGCGTCCAGGGACAGCGTACCAAGAGACCCAGTACTTC
TRBV4-2,TRBJ2-3,-,few,CASSPTGAGHTQYF,TGTGCCAGCAGCCCCACGGGAGCAGGACATACGCAGTATTTT
TRBV28,TRBJ1-2,-,-,CASSPSGVWDGYTF,TGTGCCAGCAGTCCCTCAGGGGTTTGGGATGGCTACACCTTC
TRBV7-9,TRBJ1-1,TRBD1,-,CASSLRTGNTEAFF,TGTGCCAGCAGCCTCCGGACAGGGAACACTGAAGCTTTCTTT
TRBV14,TRBJ1-1,TRBD1,-,CASSQSTGSNAFF,TGTGCCAGCAGCCAATCGACAGGGTCTAACGCTTTCTTT
TRBV7-2,TRBJ2-3,-,once,CASSLAQGSTDTQYF,TGTGCCAGCAGCTTAGCACAGGGCTCCACAGATACGCAGTATTTT
TRBV29-1,TRBJ2-3,TRBD1,-,CSVGVGQGTDTQYF,TGCAGCGTTGGTGTGGGACAGGGAACAGATACGCAGTATTTT
TRBV20-1,TRBJ1-4,-,-,CSGGSNEKLFF,TGCAGTGGGGGTAGTAATGAAAAACTGTTTTTT
TRBV6-6,TRBJ1-2,-,once,CASSYGEGYTF,TGTGCCAGCAGTTACGGGGAGGGCTACACCTTC
TRBV9,TRBJ2-7,TRBD1,-,CASSSTGQAYEQYF,TGTGCCAGCAGCTCCACGGGACAGGCCTACGAGCAGTACTTC
TRBV7-9,TRBJ2-1,TRBD2,-,CASSFHYPGGTGEQFF,TGTGCCAGCAGCTTCCATTACCCGGGAGGGACGGGTGAGCAGTTCTTC
TRBV29-1,TRBJ1-3,TRBD1,-,CSVQQGANGNTIYF,TGCAGCGTTCAACAGGGGGCGAATGGAAACACCATATATTTT